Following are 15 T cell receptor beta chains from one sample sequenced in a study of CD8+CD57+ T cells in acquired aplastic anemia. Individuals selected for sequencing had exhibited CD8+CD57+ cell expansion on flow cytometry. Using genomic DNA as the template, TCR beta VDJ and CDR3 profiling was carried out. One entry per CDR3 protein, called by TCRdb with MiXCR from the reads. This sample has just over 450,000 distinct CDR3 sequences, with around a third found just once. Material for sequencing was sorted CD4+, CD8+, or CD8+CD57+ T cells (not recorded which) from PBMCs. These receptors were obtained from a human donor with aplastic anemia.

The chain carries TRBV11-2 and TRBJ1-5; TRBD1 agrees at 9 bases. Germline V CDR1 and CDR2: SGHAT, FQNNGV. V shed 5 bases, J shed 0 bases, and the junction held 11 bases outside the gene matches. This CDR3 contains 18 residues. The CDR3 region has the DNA TGTGCCAGCAGCCCCGGGACAGGGTTACCCTTTAGCAATCAGCCCCAGCATTTT. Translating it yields CASSPGTGLPFSNQPQHF.

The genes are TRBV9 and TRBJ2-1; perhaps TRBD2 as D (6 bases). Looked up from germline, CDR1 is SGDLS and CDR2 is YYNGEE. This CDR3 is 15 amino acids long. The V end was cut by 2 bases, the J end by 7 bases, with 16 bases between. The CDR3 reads CASSVRLEGLNEQFF. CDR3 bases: TGTGCCAGCAGCGTCAGACTAGAAGGGTTAAATGAGCAGTTCTTC.

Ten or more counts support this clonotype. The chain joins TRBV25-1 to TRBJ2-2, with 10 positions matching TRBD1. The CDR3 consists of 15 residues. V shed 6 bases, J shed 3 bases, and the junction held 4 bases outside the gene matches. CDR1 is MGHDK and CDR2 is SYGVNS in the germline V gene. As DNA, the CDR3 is TGTGCCAGCAGGTCCGGGACAGGGGACACCGGGGAGCTGTTTTTT. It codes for CASRSGTGDTGELFF.

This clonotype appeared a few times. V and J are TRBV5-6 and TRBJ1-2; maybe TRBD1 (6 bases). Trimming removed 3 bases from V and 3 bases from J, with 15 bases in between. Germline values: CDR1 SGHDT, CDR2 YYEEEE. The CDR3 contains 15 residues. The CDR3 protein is CASSYKQGVDYGYTF. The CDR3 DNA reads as TGTGCCAGCAGCTATAAACAGGGAGTCGACTATGGCTACACCTTC.

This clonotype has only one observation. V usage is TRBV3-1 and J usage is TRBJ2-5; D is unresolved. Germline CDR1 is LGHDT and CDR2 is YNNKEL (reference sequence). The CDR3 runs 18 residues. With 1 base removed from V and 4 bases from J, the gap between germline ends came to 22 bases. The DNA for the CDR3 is TGTGCCAGCAGCCAAGGTGAGATGGCTAGAGAGATCGGAGAGACCCAGTACTTC. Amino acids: CASSQGEMAREIGETQYF.

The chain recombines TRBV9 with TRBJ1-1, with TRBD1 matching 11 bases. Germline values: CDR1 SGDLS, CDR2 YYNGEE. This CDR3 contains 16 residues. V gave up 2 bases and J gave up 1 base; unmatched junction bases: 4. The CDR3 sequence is CASSVGQGATNTEAFF. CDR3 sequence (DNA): TGTGCCAGCAGCGTTGGACAGGGGGCGACGAACACTGAAGCTTTCTTT.

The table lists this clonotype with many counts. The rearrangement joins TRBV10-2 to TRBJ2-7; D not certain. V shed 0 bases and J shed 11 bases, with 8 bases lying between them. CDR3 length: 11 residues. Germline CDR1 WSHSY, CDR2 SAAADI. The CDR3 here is CASSESREKYF. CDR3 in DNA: TGCGCCAGCAGTGAGTCCAGAGAGAAGTACTTC.

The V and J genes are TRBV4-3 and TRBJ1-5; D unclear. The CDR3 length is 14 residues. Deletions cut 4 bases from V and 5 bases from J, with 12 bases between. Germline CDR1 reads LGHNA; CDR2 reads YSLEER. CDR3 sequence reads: CASSLLSADQPQHF. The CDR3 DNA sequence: TGCGCCAGCAGCCTTTTGTCAGCGGATCAGCCCCAGCATTTT.

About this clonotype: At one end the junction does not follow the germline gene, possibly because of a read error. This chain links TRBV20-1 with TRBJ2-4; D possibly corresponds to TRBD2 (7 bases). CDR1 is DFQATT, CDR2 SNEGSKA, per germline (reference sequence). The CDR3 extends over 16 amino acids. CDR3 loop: CSARDASGGGQNIQDF. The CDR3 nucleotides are TGCAGTGCTAGAGACGCTAGCGGCGGGGGCCAAAACATTCAGGACTTC.

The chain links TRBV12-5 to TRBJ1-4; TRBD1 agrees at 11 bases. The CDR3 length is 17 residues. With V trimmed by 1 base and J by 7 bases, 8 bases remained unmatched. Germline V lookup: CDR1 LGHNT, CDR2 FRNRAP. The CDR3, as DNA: TGTGCTAGTGGTTTGGCAAGAGGACAGGGGGCGCTTGAAAAACTGTTTTTT. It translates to CASGLARGQGALEKLFF.

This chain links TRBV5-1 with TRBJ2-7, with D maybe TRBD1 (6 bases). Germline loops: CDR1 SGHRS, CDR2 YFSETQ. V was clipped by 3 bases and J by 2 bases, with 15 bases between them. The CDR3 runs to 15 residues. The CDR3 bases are TGCGCCAGCAGCTCCAACGACAGGATAACCTACGAGCAGTACTTC. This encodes CASSSNDRITYEQYF.

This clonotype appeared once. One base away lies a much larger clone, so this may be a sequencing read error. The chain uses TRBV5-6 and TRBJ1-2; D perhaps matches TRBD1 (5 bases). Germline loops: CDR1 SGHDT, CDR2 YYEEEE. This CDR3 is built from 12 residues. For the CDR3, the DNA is TGTGTCAGCGGGGGGGACGTCTATGGCTACACCTTC. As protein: CVSGGDVYGYTF.

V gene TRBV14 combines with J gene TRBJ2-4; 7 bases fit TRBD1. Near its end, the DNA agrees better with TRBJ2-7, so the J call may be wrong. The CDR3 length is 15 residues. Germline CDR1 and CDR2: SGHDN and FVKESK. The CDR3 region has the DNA TGTGCCAGCAATAGAGACAGGGCCCATTCCTACGAGCAGTACTTC. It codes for CASNRDRAHSYEQYF.

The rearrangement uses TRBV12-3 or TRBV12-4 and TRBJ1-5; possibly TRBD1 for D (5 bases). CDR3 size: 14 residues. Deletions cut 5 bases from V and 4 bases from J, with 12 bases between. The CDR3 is CASSNKGLNQPQHF. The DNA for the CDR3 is TGTGCCAGCAGTAATAAGGGGCTAAATCAGCCCCAGCATTTT.

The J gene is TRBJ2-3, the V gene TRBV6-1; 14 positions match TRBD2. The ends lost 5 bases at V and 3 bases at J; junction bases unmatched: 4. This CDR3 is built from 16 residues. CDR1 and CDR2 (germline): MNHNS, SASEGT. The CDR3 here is CASSKGTSGRTDTQYF. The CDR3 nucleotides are TGTGCCAGCAGTAAGGGGACTAGCGGGAGAACAGATACGCAGTATTTT.